These T cell receptor beta chains were read from a single sample in a study of blood T cells in healthy people across ages. In TCRdb, the 5' RACE reads were re-called with MiXCR into one record per CDR3 protein. Of roughly 800,000 distinct CDR3 sequences in the sample, around half were seen once. Sequenced sample: blood. These receptors were collected from an elderly man in good health. Both conserved end residues are trimmed from each CDR3.

v_gene,j_gene,CDR3aa
TRBV11-2,TRBJ2-5,ASSSIQGQGAQTQY
TRBV11-2,TRBJ1-6,ASSLEGWNSPLH
TRBV6-6,TRBJ2-7,ASGGVGGGTYEQY
TRBV6-4,TRBJ2-4,ASSFRRQGDQNIQY
TRBV4-2,TRBJ1-2,ASSQPSGQGNYGYT
TRBV6-6,TRBJ2-2,ASSRTDTGELF
TRBV3-1,TRBJ2-1,ASSWGTASTKF
TRBV20-1,TRBJ2-1,SAPSYNEQF
TRBV29-1,TRBJ1-1,SVGPQGNTEAF
TRBV24-1,TRBJ1-2,ATSPGANYGYT
TRBV4-2,TRBJ2-1,ASSQAGPAGGHNEQF
TRBV18,TRBJ1-1,ASPPTGIENTEAF
TRBV11-1,TRBJ2-7,ASSRYGTSSYEQY
TRBV28,TRBJ2-5,ASSYPPRTSGRASQETQY
TRBV20-1,TRBJ2-7,SGAGFSWDSLYEQY
TRBV9,TRBJ1-1,ASSGTGGPNTEAF
TRBV10-3,TRBJ2-3,AATNGSDRYAY
TRBV7-2,TRBJ1-1,ASLGGNTEAF
TRBV27,TRBJ2-7,ASSLLGTAFYEQY
TRBV20-1,NA,SATAWGAGVAEQY
TRBV19,TRBJ2-1,ASSEEGLFGGAYNEQF
TRBV28,TRBJ2-7,ASSSGQISYEQY
TRBV20-1,TRBJ2-1,SARALTSDRYNEQF
TRBV7-3,TRBJ1-4,ASSLTGGNEKLF
TRBV24-1,TRBJ2-1,ATSDFTAGGNERF
TRBV20-1,TRBJ1-3,SAAHPGGAGNTIY
TRBV5-1,TRBJ2-5,ASSEGRIQY
TRBV4-2,TRBJ1-2,ASSQGKTGGGRASRGYT
TRBV6-5,TRBJ2-6,ASSYKFWGVAGANVLT
TRBV6-5,TRBJ2-3,ASGVGTDTQY
TRBV13,TRBJ1-2,ASSIGFRGHT
TRBV10-3,TRBJ1-2,AISESDRAGGYT
TRBV2,TRBJ2-3,ASSPQGIPDTQY
TRBV28,TRBJ2-4,ASSELAPNSKNIQY
TRBV29-1,TRBJ2-7,SVYDSTTGTRGGEQY
TRBV3-1,TRBJ2-7,VSSQDLGYYEQY
TRBV27,TRBJ2-7,ASRSPLVGGPSYEQY
TRBV12-3/TRBV12-4,TRBJ2-1,ASRPRARGFNEQF
TRBV5-1,TRBJ2-7,ASSLGASGTNYEQY
TRBV5-1,TRBJ2-5,ASSLEFPPETQY
TRBV29-1,TRBJ1-1,SVVRDRNTEAF
TRBV5-1,TRBJ2-1,ASSLVPATYNEQF
TRBV27,TRBJ1-6,ASSLKGPASPLH
TRBV28,TRBJ1-2,ASKGLGYT
TRBV5-1,TRBJ1-2,ASSAGTGAGGT
TRBV5-1,TRBJ1-2,ASSPEGQRGYGYT
TRBV9,TRBJ2-4,ASSSSGGLGEQY
TRBV12-3/TRBV12-4,TRBJ2-7,ASSLQGPTYEQY
TRBV12-3/TRBV12-4,TRBJ1-6,ASSLGQGVSPLH
TRBV21-1,TRBJ2-7,ASKQKRLASFHEQY
TRBV5-1,TRBJ2-7,ASSWGGTGPYEQY
TRBV6-6,TRBJ2-1,ASTPLEGSSYNEQF
TRBV20-1,TRBJ2-5,SASRQDRAQETQY
TRBV10-3,TRBJ2-7,AIGFGQGPSDEQY
TRBV6-6,TRBJ2-5,ASRGRYQETQY
TRBV12-3/TRBV12-4,TRBJ2-1,ASTRTSVVNEQF
TRBV12-3/TRBV12-4,NA,ASSGLAGGGNEQY
TRBV29-1,TRBJ2-2,SVEVSGTGELF
TRBV5-4,TRBJ2-3,ASSLGRTVSTDTQY